Reported below is one T cell receptor beta chain. No antigen is known for it. The treatment is: 15 to 20 received Ad26.COV2.S at low or high dose, single or two shots; about 5 received placebo; per-sample allocation not given. Specimens were obtained on day 63 following the first vaccine or placebo injection. Spike of the Wuhan-strain SARS-CoV-2 was expressed by an Ad26 vector, which formed the vaccine. Here immunoSEQ multiplex PCR was the method, and the copy in TCRdb shows in-frame clones only, minus some. The sample shows under 400,000 clones, about nine tenths of them seen only once. The germline V and J ends were trimmed by 4 bases and 2 bases, with 10 bases remaining between them. The CDR3 contains 15 residues. CDR1 SGHNT and CDR2 YYREEE come from the germline V gene (reference sequence). The data were obtained in a study of Ad26.COV2.S vaccination and SARS-CoV-2 variants. Study overall: Donor was assigned to the Ad26.COV2.S arm of trial COV1001. Once or twice, 56 days apart, Ad26.COV2.S was delivered intramuscularly. Findings of the study overall: Once vaccination had occurred, spike-specific CD8+ and CD4+ T cell responses reportedly showed substantial breadth.

Sequenced material: peripheral blood, taken in a trial of Ad26.COV2.S vaccine versus placebo. The rearrangement links TRBV5-4 to TRBJ2-6, with D perhaps TRBD1 (6 bases). The sequence derives from a person between 18 and 60 years old who received the Ad26.COV2.S COVID-19 vaccine or a placebo. DNA of the CDR3: TGTGCCAGCAGCCCACAGGGAGCTGGGGCCAACGTCCTGACTTTC. Its translation is CASSPQGAGANVLTF.